Listed below are T cell receptor beta chains from one sample, sequenced in a study of cytomegalovirus exposure and HLA in healthy donors. Assay used: immunoSEQ multiplex PCR; TCRdb lists only in-frame clones, some missing. This table has 140,000 or so clones, about 82% appearing once. The sample was PBMCs. The receptor set was obtained from a middle-aged woman in good health and CMV-seropositive. Both conserved end residues are trimmed from each CDR3.

V: TRBV7-9
CDR3: ASSDPSGGATEAF

V: TRBV4-1
CDR3: ASSQSGTTYEQY

V: TRBV4-3
CDR3: ASSQESVGGTGSPLH

V: TRBV6-5
CDR3: ASSYTPGRGYGYT

V: TRBV10-1
CDR3: ASSLSTGELF

V: TRBV4-3
CDR3: ASSQERARQETQY

V: TRBV11-2
CDR3: ASGRTGRSGEQY

V: TRBV2
CDR3: ASRGGGQSNQPQH

V: TRBV10-2
CDR3: ASGPTGVYEQY

V: TRBV7-9
CDR3: ASSQTSGLYNEQF